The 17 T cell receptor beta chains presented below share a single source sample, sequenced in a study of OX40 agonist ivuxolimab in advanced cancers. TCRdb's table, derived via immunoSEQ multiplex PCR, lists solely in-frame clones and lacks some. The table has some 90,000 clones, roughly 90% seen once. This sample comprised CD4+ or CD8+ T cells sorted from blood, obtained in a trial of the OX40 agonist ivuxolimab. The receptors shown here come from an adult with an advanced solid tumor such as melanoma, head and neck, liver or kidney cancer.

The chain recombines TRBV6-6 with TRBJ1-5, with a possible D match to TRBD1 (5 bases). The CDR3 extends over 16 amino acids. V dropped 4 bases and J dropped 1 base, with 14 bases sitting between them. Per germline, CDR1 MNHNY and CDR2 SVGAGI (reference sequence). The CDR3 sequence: CASSSALGGSNQPQHF. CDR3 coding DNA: TGTGCCAGCAGTTCGGCCCTGGGGGGGAGCAATCAGCCCCAGCATTTT.

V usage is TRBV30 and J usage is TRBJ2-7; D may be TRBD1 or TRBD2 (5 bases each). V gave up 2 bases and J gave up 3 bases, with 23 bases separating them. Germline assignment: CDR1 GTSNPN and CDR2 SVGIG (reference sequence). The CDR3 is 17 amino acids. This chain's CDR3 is CAWSPKDFRPGHYEQYF. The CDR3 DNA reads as TGTGCCTGGAGTCCTAAGGACTTCCGACCAGGGCACTACGAGCAGTACTTC.

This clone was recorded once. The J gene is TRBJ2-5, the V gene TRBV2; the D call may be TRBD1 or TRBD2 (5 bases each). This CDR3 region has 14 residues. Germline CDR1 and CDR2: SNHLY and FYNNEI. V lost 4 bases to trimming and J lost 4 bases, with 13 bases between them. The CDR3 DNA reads TGTGCCAGCAGTGGGGGACGGGGTGGAGAGACCCAGTACTTC. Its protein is CASSGGRGGETQYF.

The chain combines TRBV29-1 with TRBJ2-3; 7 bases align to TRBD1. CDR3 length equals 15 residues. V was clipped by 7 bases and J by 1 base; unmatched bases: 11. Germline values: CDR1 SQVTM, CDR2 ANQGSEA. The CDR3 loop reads CSGMGQLYGTDTQYF. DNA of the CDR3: TGCAGCGGAATGGGACAGCTTTATGGCACAGATACGCAGTATTTT.

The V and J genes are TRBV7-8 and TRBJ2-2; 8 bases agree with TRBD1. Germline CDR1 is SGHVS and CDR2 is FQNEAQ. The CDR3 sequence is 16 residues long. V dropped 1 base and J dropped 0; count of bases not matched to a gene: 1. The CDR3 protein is CASSLGGQANTGELFF. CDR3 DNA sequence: TGTGCCAGCAGCTTAGGGGGACAGGCGAACACCGGGGAGCTGTTTTTT.

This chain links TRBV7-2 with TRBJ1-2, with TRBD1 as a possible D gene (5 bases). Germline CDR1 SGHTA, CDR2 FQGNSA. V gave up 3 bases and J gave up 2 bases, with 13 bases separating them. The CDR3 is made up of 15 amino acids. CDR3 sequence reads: CASSFGRAWNYGYTF. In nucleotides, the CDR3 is TGTGCCAGCAGCTTCGGCAGGGCATGGAACTATGGCTACACCTTC.

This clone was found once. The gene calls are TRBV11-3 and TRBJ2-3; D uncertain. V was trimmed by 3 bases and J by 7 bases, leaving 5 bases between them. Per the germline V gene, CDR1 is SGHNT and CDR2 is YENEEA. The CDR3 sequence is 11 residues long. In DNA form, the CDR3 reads TGTGCCAGCAGCTTCGAGAATACGCAGTATTTT. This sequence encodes CASSFENTQYF.

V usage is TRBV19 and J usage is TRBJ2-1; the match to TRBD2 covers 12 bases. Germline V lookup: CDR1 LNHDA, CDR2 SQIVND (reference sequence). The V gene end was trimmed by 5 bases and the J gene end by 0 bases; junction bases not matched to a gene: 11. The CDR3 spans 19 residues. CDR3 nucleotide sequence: TGTGCCAGTAGTGGCGGACTAGCGGGATCTGTGAGCTCCTACAATGAGCAGTTCTTC. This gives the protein CASSGGLAGSVSSYNEQFF. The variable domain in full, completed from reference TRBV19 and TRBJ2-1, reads DGGITQSPKYLFRKEGQNVTLSCEQNLNHDAMYWYRQDPGQGLRLIYYSQIVNDFQKGDIAEGYSVSREKKESFPLTVTSAQKNPTAFYLCASSGGLAGSVSSYNEQFFGPGTRLTVL.

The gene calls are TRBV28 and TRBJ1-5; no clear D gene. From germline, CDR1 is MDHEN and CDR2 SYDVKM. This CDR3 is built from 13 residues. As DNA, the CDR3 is TGTGGGGCGTGGCAAGATAGCAATCAGCCCCAGCATTTT. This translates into CGAWQDSNQPQHF. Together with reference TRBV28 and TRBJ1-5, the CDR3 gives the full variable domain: DVKVTQSSRYLVKRTGEKVFLECVQDMDHENMFWYRQDPGLGLRLIYFSYDVKMKEKGDIPEGYSVSREKKERFSLILESASTNQTSMYLCGAWQDSNQPQHFGDGTRLSIL.

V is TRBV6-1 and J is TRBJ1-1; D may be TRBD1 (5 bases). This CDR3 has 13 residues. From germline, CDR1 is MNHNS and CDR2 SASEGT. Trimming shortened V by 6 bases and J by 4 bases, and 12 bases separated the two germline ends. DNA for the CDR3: TGTGCCAGCAGGCCCGGGGGAGGCACTGAAGCTTTCTTT. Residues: CASRPGGGTEAFF.

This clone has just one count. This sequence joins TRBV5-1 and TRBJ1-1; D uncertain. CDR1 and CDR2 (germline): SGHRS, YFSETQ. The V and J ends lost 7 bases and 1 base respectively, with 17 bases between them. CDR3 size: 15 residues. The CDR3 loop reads CASGPGTVKNTEAFF. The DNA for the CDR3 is TGCGCCAGCGGCCCAGGAACCGTTAAGAACACTGAAGCTTTCTTT.

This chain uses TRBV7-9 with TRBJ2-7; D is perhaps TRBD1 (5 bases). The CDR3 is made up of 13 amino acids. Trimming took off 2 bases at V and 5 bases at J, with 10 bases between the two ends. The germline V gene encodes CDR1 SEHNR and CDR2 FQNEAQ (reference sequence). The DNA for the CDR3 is TGTGCCAGCAGCTTATTTGGCAGGGACGAGCAGTACTTC. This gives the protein CASSLFGRDEQYF.

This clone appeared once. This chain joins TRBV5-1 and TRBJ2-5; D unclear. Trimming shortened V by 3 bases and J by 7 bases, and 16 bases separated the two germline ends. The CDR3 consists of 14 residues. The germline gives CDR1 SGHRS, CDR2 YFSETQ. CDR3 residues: CASSSPNAPGTQYF. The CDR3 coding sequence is TGCGCCAGCAGCTCCCCAAACGCCCCAGGGACCCAGTACTTC.

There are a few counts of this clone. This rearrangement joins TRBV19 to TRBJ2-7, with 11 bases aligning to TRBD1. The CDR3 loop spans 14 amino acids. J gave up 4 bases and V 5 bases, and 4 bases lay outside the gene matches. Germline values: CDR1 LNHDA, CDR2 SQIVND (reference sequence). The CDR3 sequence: CASSVGTGGYEQYF. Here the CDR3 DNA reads TGTGCCAGTAGTGTCGGGACAGGGGGTTACGAGCAGTACTTC. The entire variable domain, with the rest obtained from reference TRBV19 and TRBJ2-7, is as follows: DGGITQSPKYLFRKEGQNVTLSCEQNLNHDAMYWYRQDPGQGLRLIYYSQIVNDFQKGDIAEGYSVSREKKESFPLTVTSAQKNPTAFYLCASSVGTGGYEQYFGPGTRLTVT.

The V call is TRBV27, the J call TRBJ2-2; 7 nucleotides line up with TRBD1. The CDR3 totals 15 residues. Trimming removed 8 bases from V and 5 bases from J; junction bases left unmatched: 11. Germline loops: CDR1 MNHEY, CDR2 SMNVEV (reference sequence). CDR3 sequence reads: CASRRGTVETGELFF. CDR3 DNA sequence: TGTGCCAGCCGGAGAGGGACAGTGGAAACCGGGGAGCTGTTTTTT.

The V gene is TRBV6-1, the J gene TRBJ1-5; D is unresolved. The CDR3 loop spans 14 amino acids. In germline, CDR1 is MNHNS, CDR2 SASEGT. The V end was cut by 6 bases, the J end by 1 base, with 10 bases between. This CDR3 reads CASSAYNSNQPQHF. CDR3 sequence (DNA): TGTGCCAGCAGCGCTTACAACAGCAATCAGCCCCAGCATTTT.

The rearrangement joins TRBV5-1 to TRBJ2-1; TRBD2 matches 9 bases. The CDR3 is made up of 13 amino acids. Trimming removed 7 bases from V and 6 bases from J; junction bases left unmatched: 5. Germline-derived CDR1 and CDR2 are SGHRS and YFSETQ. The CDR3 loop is CASASGMSNEQFF. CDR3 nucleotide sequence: TGCGCCAGCGCTAGCGGGATGAGCAATGAGCAGTTCTTC.